This TCR beta chain was found in a study of blood T cell repertoires in COVID-19. The overall study: Samples representing acute and convalescent COVID-19 were sourced from the United States, Italy and Spain. From T cells, B-cell-depleted T cells, or PBMCs came the material, which was cDNA or gDNA.

During active infection, Seattle patients enrolled and were then monitored through disease. With V trimmed by 5 bases and J by 1 base, 4 bases remained unmatched. Per the germline V gene, CDR1 is MNHEY and CDR2 is SVGEGT. The CDR3 has 14 amino acids. In the original analysis: Reference gene primers were amplified, and this amplification served to estimate nucleated cell counts. The assay was immunoSEQ multiplex PCR, and TCRdb's table has in-frame clones only and misses some. V and J calls and clone size are given by that table; D and trimming were obtained from the DNA. The sample records 200,000 to 300,000 clones, around 90% being singletons.

The chain links TRBV6-2 or TRBV6-3 to TRBJ2-5; 7 positions match TRBD2. Sample: peripheral blood. The origin of this receptor is a woman in her sixties or seventies with COVID-19, enrolled during active disease. CDR3 loop: CASSKTSRQETQYF. The CDR3 coding sequence is TGTGCCAGCAGTAAGACTAGCCGCCAAGAGACCCAGTACTTC.